These 25 T cell receptor beta chains were all obtained from the same sample, sequenced in a study of vaccination and CD4 T cells after COVID-19. These TCRs' antigens remain unknown. Cultured CD4+ T-cell DNA underwent Oncomine TCR Beta short-read sequencing. MiXCR, applied by TCRdb to the PCR reads, yields one record per CDR3 protein. Here the sample spans about 21,000 distinct CDR3 sequences, less than 65% being singletons. Treatment of the sample: approximately nine-day PBMC culture with coronavirus spike peptide pools or control peptides (ViraFEST assay). The sequencing here drew on CD4+ T cells from blood, cultured in vitro, taken after SARS-CoV-2 vaccination. Receptor source: a human donor who had recovered from COVID-19.

This clonotype has more than one count but fewer than ten. The rearrangement uses TRBV20-1 and TRBJ1-5, with 7 bases fitting TRBD1. Germline-derived CDR1 and CDR2 are DFQATT and SNEGSKA (reference sequence). V gave up 3 bases and J gave up 6 bases; unmatched junction bases: 8. The CDR3 extends over 14 amino acids. For the CDR3, the DNA is TGCAGTGCTAGTTCACAGGGGAGGCGTCAGCCCCAGCATTTT. Translated: CSASSQGRRQPQHF.

This clonotype showed up just once. The gene calls are TRBV7-8 and TRBJ1-5; the match to TRBD1 covers 7 bases. Unmatched junction bases numbered 6, after V lost 1 base and J lost 3 bases. CDR1 and CDR2 (germline): SGHVS, FQNEAQ. This CDR3 region has 16 residues. The CDR3 nucleotides are TGTGCCAGCAGCTTAGGGGGGGGACAGCTCAATCAGCCCCAGCATTTT. Translated: CASSLGGGQLNQPQHF.

The chain is built from TRBV5-1 and TRBJ1-6, with 9 bases matching TRBD1. The CDR3 totals 18 residues. The junction had 8 bases not matched to a gene; V was cut back by 1 base and J by 3 bases. Germline V gene lookup returns CDR1 SGHRS and CDR2 YFSETQ. CDR3: CASSLSIQGADYNSPLHF. The CDR3, as DNA: TGCGCCAGCAGCTTGTCCATACAGGGGGCGGACTATAATTCACCCCTCCACTTT.

The CDR3 DNA is TGCACCAGCAGCCAAGATCGGGCTAGCGCACGCACAGATACGCAGTATTTT. Its protein product is CTSSQDRASARTDTQYF. The chain uses TRBV1 and TRBJ2-3; the table's D call of TRBD2 was not tested on the DNA. TRBV1 is given as a pseudogene. CDR3 length equals 17 residues.

As concerns this clonotype: One end of the junction fails to match germline, which may point to a read error. The genes are TRBV2 and TRBJ2-7; D uncertain. This CDR3 is 11 amino acids long. Germline V lookup: CDR1 SNHLY, CDR2 FYNNEI. The CDR3 DNA reads as TGTGCCAGCACCTCAAAGGCACGGCCGCTTTTC. Encoded protein: CASTSKARPLF.

The chain links TRBV6-1 to TRBJ2-2, with D possibly matching TRBD1 (5 bases). The CDR3 has 13 amino acids. V shed 4 bases and J shed 5 bases, with 8 bases lying between them. Germline V gene sequence: CDR1 MNHNS, CDR2 SASEGT. In nucleotides, the CDR3 is TGTGCCAGCAGTGTTCAGGGTACCGGGGAGCTGTTTTTT. Protein sequence: CASSVQGTGELFF.

This sequence joins TRBV27 and TRBJ2-7; TRBD2 aligns across 9 bases. After removal of 5 bases from V and 9 bases from J, the junction contained 14 bases not matched to a gene. This CDR3 has 15 amino acids. The germline V gene encodes CDR1 MNHEY and CDR2 SMNVEV (reference sequence). CDR3 DNA sequence: TGTGCCAGCAGTCCTCTCGGCGGGAGGGCCACGACGCAGTACTTC. Its translation is CASSPLGGRATTQYF.

This rearrangement joins TRBV7-3 to TRBJ1-1; D possibly corresponds to TRBD1 (6 bases). V was pared by 5 bases and J by 0 bases, with 16 bases between. Germline CDR1 is SGHTA and CDR2 is FQGTGA. CDR3 length equals 16 residues. Here the CDR3 DNA reads TGTGCCAGCAGCAAAGTCGGGGGGCCTGTGAACACTGAAGCTTTCTTT. Residues: CASSKVGGPVNTEAFF.

The chain links TRBV18 to TRBJ1-1; D unclear. V lost 8 bases, J lost 3 bases, and 13 bases lay in between. The CDR3 loop spans 13 amino acids. Germline CDR1 and CDR2: KGHSH and LQKENI. The CDR3 nucleotides are TGTGCCAGCCTCCCCGGCCCGTACACTGAAGCTTTCTTT. Translation: CASLPGPYTEAFF.

The chain joins TRBV5-1 to TRBJ1-1; 7 positions match TRBD1. CDR3 length: 15 residues. The trim removed 5 bases at V and 1 base at J, leaving 8 bases unmatched. Per the germline V gene, CDR1 is SGHRS and CDR2 is YFSETQ. As DNA, the CDR3 is TGCGCCAGCAGGGGGGAGGACAGGCGGAACACTGAAGCTTTCTTT. Encoded protein: CASRGEDRRNTEAFF. The whole variable domain, filled in from reference TRBV5-1 and TRBJ1-1, reads KAGVTQTPRYLIKTRGQQVTLSCSPISGHRSVSWYQQTPGQGLQFLFEYFSETQRNKGNFPGRFSGRQFSNSRSEMNVSTLELGDSALYLCASRGEDRRNTEAFFGQGTRLTVV.

As DNA, the CDR3 is TGTGCCAGCAGCTTAACGGGAGACAGGCATGAGCAGTTCTTC. Protein product: CASSLTGDRHEQFF. V is TRBV7-2 and J is TRBJ2-1; perhaps D is TRBD1 or TRBD2 (6 bases each). The CDR3 totals 14 residues. Trimming removed 2 bases from V and 8 bases from J, with 13 bases in between. The germline V gene has CDR1 SGHTA and CDR2 FQGNSA.

The chain couples TRBV19 to TRBJ1-5; weak D call: TRBD1 (5 bases). The ends were cut back, 7 bases at V and 7 bases at J, with 14 bases in the middle. The CDR3 length is 13 residues. Germline V gene sequence: CDR1 LNHDA, CDR2 SQIVND (reference sequence). CDR3 in amino acids: CASKSGRWQPQHF. CDR3 in DNA: TGTGCCAGTAAGTCAGGGAGGTGGCAGCCCCAGCATTTT.

The chain has TRBV7-3 and TRBJ2-2; TRBD2 agrees at 14 bases. CDR3 size: 16 residues. V was pared by 5 bases and J by 5 bases, with 4 bases of the junction left unmatched. Germline V gene lookup returns CDR1 SGHTA and CDR2 FQGTGA. The CDR3 DNA sequence: TGTGCCAGCAGCGCGGGACTAGCGGGGGCTACCGGGGAGCTGTTTTTT. Protein product: CASSAGLAGATGELFF.

The chain recombines TRBV12-3 or TRBV12-4 with TRBJ2-1, with 11 bases lining up with TRBD2. Unmatched junction bases numbered 6, after V lost 6 bases and J lost 8 bases. This CDR3 region has 14 residues. The CDR3 sequence: CASRGTSGGDEQFF. The DNA of the CDR3 is TGTGCCAGCAGGGGGACTAGCGGTGGGGATGAGCAGTTCTTC.

Only a few counts were recorded for this clonotype. This rearrangement joins TRBV6-1 to TRBJ1-1; tentative D call: TRBD1 (5 bases). Deletions cut 6 bases from V and 4 bases from J, with 15 bases between. The CDR3 runs to 14 residues. The germline V gene encodes CDR1 MNHNS and CDR2 SASEGT. The CDR3 region has the DNA TGTGCCAGCAGGAAGGCAGGGAGAGCCACTGAAGCTTTCTTT. Protein sequence: CASRKAGRATEAFF.

In its sample, this clonotype is medium-sized. V usage is TRBV20-1 and J usage is TRBJ1-2; 8 positions match TRBD1. This CDR3 comprises 12 residues. The germline V gene encodes CDR1 DFQATT and CDR2 SNEGSKA (reference sequence). The ends lost 6 bases at V and 8 bases at J; junction bases unmatched: 8. The CDR3 loop is CSADQGARGYTF. In DNA form, the CDR3 reads TGCAGTGCGGATCAGGGGGCACGGGGCTACACCTTC.

V and J are TRBV5-4 and TRBJ2-5; D is unresolved. Germline V lookup: CDR1 SGHNT, CDR2 YYREEE (reference sequence). V lost 0 bases and J 4 bases, leaving 13 bases between the germline ends. The CDR3 totals 15 residues. CDR3 coding DNA: TGTGCCAGCAGCTTGGGACACAACCTGGGAGAGACCCAGTACTTC. As protein: CASSLGHNLGETQYF.

This sequence joins TRBV6-1 and TRBJ2-3; the match to TRBD2 covers 10 bases. The germline V gene encodes CDR1 MNHNS and CDR2 SASEGT. The junction had 6 bases not matched to a gene; V was cut back by 2 bases and J by 4 bases. The CDR3 length is 16 residues. The CDR3 here is CASSESSSGRSDTQYF. The CDR3 nucleotides read TGTGCCAGCAGTGAATCGTCTAGCGGGAGATCAGATACGCAGTATTTT.

For this clonotype: One end of the junction fails to match germline, which may point to a read error. The J gene is TRBJ2-2, the V gene TRBV4-3; possibly TRBD1 for D (6 bases). The germline V gene encodes CDR1 LGHNA and CDR2 YSLEER. CDR3 length: 18 residues. The CDR3 reads CASSQDGAGAVGAGELFF. The CDR3 nucleotides read TGCGCCAGTAGCCAAGATGGGGCAGGGGCCGTGGGGGCCGGGGAGCTGTTTTTT.

The J gene is TRBJ2-7, the V gene TRBV7-8, with TRBD2 as a possible D gene (7 bases). There are 12 residues in the CDR3. With 5 bases removed from V and 6 bases from J, the gap between germline ends came to 11 bases. Germline V lookup: CDR1 SGHVS, CDR2 FQNEAQ. The DNA of the CDR3 is TGTGCCAGCAGCGCGGGGGCGGGCGAGCAGTACTTC. It codes for CASSAGAGEQYF.

The rearrangement joins TRBV7-3 to TRBJ1-1; D is unclear. V was trimmed by 3 bases and J by 1 base, leaving 9 bases between them. Germline assignment: CDR1 SGHTA and CDR2 FQGTGA. CDR3 size: 14 residues. The CDR3 region is CASSLLGQNTEAFF. Written as DNA, the CDR3 is TGTGCCAGCAGCTTGCTCGGCCAGAACACTGAAGCTTTCTTT.

This sequence joins TRBV7-8 and TRBJ1-3, with D possibly matching TRBD1 (5 bases). The CDR3 spans 14 residues. V dropped 4 bases and J dropped 3 bases, with 10 bases sitting between them. Germline V gene lookup returns CDR1 SGHVS and CDR2 FQNEAQ. In nucleotides, the CDR3 is TGTGCCAGCAGCTGGGGGGGTGGTGGAAACACCATATATTTT. Protein: CASSWGGGGNTIYF.

The chain joins TRBV7-2 to TRBJ1-5; D not certain. From germline, CDR1 is SGHTA and CDR2 FQGNSA. The CDR3 spans 15 residues. V was shortened by 6 bases and J by 0 bases, with 12 bases between the two germline ends. The DNA of the CDR3 is TGTGCCAGCAGTCCAGACGACTATAGCAATCAGCCCCAGCATTTT. This encodes CASSPDDYSNQPQHF.

This clonotype was observed a few times. At one end, the junction sequence differs from germline, possibly due to a read error. The chain employs TRBV10-3 and TRBJ1-1; D not resolved. This CDR3 contains 13 residues. The germline V gene has CDR1 ENHRY and CDR2 SYGVKD. CDR3 sequence (DNA): TGTGCTATCAGTGGAGTTAAGAACACTGAAGCTTTCTTT. As protein: CAISGVKNTEAFF.

The V gene is TRBV7-9, the J gene TRBJ2-1; TRBD2 matches at 11 bases. This CDR3 has 16 residues. Trimming took 4 bases from V and 6 from J; bases not matched to a gene: 8. Germline values: CDR1 SEHNR, CDR2 FQNEAQ (reference sequence). The CDR3 DNA reads TGTGCCAGCAGCTCAAAAACTAGCGGGAGTGTCAATGAGCAGTTCTTC. As protein: CASSSKTSGSVNEQFF.